The T cell receptor (beta chain) described here comes from a study of T cells in Graves' hyperthyroidism and ophthalmopathy. At the level of the study: Peripheral blood specimens were obtained at initial diagnosis, prior to any treatment.

Clinical symptoms, serum thyroxine, TRAb, thyroid ultrasound and orbital computed tomography informed diagnoses. Authors of the study amplified TCR beta CDR3 regions from RNA transcripts. When the TCR CDR3 underwent first-round RT-PCR, the HTBI primer set was used. TCRdb called the multiplex PCR reads again in MiXCR, with one record for every CDR3 protein. The repertoire includes about 610,000 distinct CDR3 sequences, roughly 14% of them detected once, and 4% to 5.5% sits in the top ten. Study observations and caveats: Ophthalmopathy was predicted by the model a median of roughly 6.6 months ahead of onset.

This clonotype was recorded many times. Its matching antigen is unknown. The junction shows a germline mismatch at one end, possibly a read error. The CDR3 totals 15 residues. Germline CDR1 is LNHDA and CDR2 is SQIVND (reference sequence). This TCR was sampled from a woman aged 40 to 50 with Graves' ophthalmopathy. The sequencing input was blood. The chain is built from TRBV19 and TRBJ1-5; the D gene is possibly TRBD1 (5 bases). The CDR3 nucleotides read TGTGCCAGTAGTGTTGACAGCCCTGGCAATCGGCCCCAGCATTTT. Protein product: CASSVDSPGNRPQHF.